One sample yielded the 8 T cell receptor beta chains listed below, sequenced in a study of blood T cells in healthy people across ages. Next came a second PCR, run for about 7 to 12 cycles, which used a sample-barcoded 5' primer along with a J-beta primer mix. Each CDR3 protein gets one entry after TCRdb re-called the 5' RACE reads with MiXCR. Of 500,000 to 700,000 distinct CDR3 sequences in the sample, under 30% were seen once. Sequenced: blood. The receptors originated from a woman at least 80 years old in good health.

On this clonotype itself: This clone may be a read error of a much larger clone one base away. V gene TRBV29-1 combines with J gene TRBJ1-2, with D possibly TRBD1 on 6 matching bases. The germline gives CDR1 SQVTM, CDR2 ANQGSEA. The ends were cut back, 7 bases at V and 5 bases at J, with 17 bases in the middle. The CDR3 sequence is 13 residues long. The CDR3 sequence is CSAGGASGYGYTF. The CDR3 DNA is TGCAGCGCCGGGGGGGCATCCGGGTATGGCTACACCTTC.

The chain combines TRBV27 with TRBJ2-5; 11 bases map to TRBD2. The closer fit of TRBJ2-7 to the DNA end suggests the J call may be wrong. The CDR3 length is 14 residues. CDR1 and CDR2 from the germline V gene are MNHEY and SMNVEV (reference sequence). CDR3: CASTYSGGAYEQYF. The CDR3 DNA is TGTGCCAGCACTTATAGCGGGGGGGCCTACGAGCAGTACTTC.

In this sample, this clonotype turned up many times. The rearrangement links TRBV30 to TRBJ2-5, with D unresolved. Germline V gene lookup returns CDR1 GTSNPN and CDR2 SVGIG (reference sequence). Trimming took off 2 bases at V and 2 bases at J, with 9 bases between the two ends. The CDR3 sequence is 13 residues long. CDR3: CAWSSGPQETQYF. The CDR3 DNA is TGTGCCTGGAGTTCCGGGCCGCAAGAGACCCAGTACTTC. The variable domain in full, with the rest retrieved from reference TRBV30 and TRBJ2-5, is SQTIHQWPATLVQPVGSPLSLECTVEGTSNPNLYWYRQAAGRGLQLLFYSVGIGQISSEVPQNLSASRPQDRQFILSSKKLLLSDSGFYLCAWSSGPQETQYFGPGTRLLVL.

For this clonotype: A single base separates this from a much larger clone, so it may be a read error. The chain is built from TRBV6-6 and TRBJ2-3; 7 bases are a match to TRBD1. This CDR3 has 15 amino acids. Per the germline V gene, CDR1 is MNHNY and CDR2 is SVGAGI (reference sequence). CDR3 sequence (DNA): TGTACCAGCAGTGATACCGGGACAGCCACAGATACGCAGTATTTT. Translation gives CTSSDTGTATDTQYF.

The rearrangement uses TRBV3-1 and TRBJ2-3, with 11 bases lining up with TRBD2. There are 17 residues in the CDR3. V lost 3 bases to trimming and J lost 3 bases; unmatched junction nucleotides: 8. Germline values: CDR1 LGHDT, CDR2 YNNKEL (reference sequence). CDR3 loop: CASSQAGTSGRTDTQYF. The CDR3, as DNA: TGTGCCAGCAGCCAGGCCGGGACTAGCGGCCGGACAGATACGCAGTATTTT.

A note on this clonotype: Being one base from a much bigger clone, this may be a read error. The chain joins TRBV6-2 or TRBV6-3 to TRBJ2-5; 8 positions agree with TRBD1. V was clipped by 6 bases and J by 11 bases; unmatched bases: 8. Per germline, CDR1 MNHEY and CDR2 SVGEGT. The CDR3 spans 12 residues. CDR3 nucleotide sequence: TGTGCCAGCAGCGAACCGGGACAGGTGCAGTACTTC. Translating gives CASSEPGQVQYF.

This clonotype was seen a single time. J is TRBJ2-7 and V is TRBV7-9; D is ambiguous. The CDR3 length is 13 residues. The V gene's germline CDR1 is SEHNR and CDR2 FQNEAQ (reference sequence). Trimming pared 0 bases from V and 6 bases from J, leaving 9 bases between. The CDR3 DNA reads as TGTGCCAGCAGCTTAGCTTCCTCGGGCGAGCAGTACTTC. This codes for CASSLASSGEQYF.

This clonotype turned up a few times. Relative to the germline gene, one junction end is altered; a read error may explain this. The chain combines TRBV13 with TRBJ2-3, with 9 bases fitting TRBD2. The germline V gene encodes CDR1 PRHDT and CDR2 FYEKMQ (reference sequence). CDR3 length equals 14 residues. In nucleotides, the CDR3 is TGTACCAGCAGCTTAGGACTAGCGTCAGATACGCAGTATTTT. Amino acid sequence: CTSSLGLASDTQYF.